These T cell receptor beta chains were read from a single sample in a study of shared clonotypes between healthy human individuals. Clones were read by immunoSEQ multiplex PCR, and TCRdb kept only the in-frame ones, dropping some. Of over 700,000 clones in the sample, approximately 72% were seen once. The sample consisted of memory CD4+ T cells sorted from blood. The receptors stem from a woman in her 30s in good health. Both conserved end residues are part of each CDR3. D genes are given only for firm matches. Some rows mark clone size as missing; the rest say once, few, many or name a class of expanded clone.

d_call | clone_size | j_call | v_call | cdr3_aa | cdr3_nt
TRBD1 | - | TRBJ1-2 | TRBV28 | CASRSPGTGHYGYTF | TGTGCCAGCAGATCCCCCGGGACAGGGCACTATGGCTACACCTTC
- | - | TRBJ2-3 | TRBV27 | CASSLTGSDTQYF | TGTGCCAGCAGTTTAACAGGGAGCGATACGCAGTATTTT
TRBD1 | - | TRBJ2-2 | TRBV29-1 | CSVGTGGAVDTGELFF | TGCAGCGTCGGGACAGGGGGCGCGGTGGACACCGGGGAGCTGTTTTTT
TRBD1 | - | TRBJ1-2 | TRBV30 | CAWSPGQGRFGYTF | TGTGCCTGGAGTCCGGGACAGGGGCGTTTCGGCTACACCTTC
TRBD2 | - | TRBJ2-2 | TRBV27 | CASSLGASGYTGELFF | TGTGCCAGCAGTTTAGGAGCTAGCGGCTACACCGGGGAGCTGTTTTTT
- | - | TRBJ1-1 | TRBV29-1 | CSVSKGQLMNTEAFF | TGCAGCGTTTCCAAGGGGCAGCTTATGAACACTGAAGCTTTCTTT
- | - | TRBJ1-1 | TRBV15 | CATSRDSGGGTEAFF | TGTGCCACCAGCAGAGACTCGGGAGGTGGTACTGAAGCTTTCTTT
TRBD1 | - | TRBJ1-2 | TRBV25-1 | CASSDPRQGAYHGYTF | TGTGCCAGCAGTGACCCCCGGCAGGGGGCTTATCACGGCTACACCTTC
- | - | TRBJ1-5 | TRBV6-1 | CASIWSLVSNQPQHF | TGTGCCAGCATATGGAGCCTCGTTAGCAATCAGCCCCAGCATTTT
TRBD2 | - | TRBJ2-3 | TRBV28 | CASSRLAGGLSDTQYF | TGTGCCAGCAGCCGACTAGCGGGAGGCCTCTCAGATACGCAGTATTTT
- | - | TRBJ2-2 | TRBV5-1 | CASSFTGELFF | TGCGCCAGCAGCTTTACCGGGGAGCTGTTTTTT
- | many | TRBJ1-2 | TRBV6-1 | CASSEDPGRSYGYTF | TGTGCCAGCAGTGAAGATCCGGGACGGAGCTATGGCTACACCTTC
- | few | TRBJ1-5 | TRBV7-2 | CASSYSNQPQHF | TGTGCCAGCAGCTATAGCAATCAGCCCCAGCATTTT
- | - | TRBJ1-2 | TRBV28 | CASISPGGGYTF | TGTGCCAGCATCAGCCCCGGCGGCGGCTACACCTTC
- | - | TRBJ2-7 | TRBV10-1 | CASSAAGVSYEQYF | TGCGCCAGCAGCGCAGCGGGTGTCTCCTACGAGCAGTACTTC
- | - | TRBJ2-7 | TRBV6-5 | CASSLTGFDSYEQYF | TGTGCCAGCAGCCTAACAGGGTTTGACTCCTACGAGCAGTACTTC
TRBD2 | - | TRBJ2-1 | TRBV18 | CASSPLASGSDEQFF | TGTGCCAGCTCACCACTGGCTAGCGGGAGCGATGAGCAGTTCTTC
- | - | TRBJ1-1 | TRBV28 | CASTIGGERHTEAFF | TGTGCCAGCACCATAGGGGGGGAACGCCACACTGAAGCTTTCTTT
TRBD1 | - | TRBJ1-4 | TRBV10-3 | CAISGTGDGEKLFF | TGTGCCATCAGTGGGACAGGGGATGGGGAAAAACTGTTTTTT
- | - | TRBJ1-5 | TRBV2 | CASHRGNQPQHF | TGTGCCAGCCATAGGGGCAATCAGCCCCAGCATTTT